This TCR beta chain stems from a study of cytomegalovirus exposure and HLA in healthy donors (dated by TCRdb to the late 2010s). In the study overall: In an earlier analysis of around 540 of the donors, less than 350 Gb of sequence data and some 100 million unique TCR beta sequences from roughly 190 million T cells were reported. An early release that covered about 600 HLA-typed donors contained approximately 300 gigabases of sequencing data and tens of millions of unique TCR sequences. Of the 300 to 500 genotyped donors, less than 90% were placed in the genetic ancestry cluster associated with self-reported Caucasian donors. The study was designed to test whether signatures of past pathogen exposure could be identified by cataloging public T cell receptors. Using immunosequencing, the study profiled T cell repertoires from 550 to 750 subjects and related those repertoires to cytomegalovirus serostatus. In addition to the first cohort of approximately 670 subjects, a separate validation cohort of about 120 different subjects was used. To predict cytomegalovirus infection status, the study brought together high-throughput TCR immunosequencing, statistical association of individual TCRs with disease status, and machine learning. To study patterns of TCR occurrence, a later analysis re-analyzed previously published TCR beta repertoires from 650 to 750 donors and added high-resolution HLA genotyping. Rather than using new phenotypic data, the later analysis identified candidate immune exposures from TCR beta sequences and from how often those sequences occurred across donors. An earlier analysis of approximately 640 of the donors applied high-throughput TCR beta sequencing to assess whether each TCR beta V gene segment acted as functional or pseudogenic. Donor age, sex, ethnicity and CMV serostatus were compiled together with the repertoire data. A later genetic analysis used genome-wide SNP genotypes for about 60% of the roughly 670 donors, treating that subset as a discovery cohort. Every discovery cohort repertoire had been produced on one sequencing platform. HLA typing included class I and class II loci at four-digit resolution. Typing coverage varied by locus: about 620-640 donors for A, B, C, DRB1 and DQB1; roughly 520 for DQA1; more than 600 for DPA1; approximately 470 for DPB1. Four to six DR-DQ haplotypes were handled as single units for association and clustering, since linkage in the cohort was strong. Among under 450 genotyped donors of the cohort, an average of approximately 240,000 unique TCR beta nucleotide sequences were sequenced per donor, roughly 18% of them non-productive.

General study outcomes and caveats: According to the authors, the approach could potentially be generalized to other disease states and immunological phenotypes. HLA typing was unavailable for some donors at each locus, so association tests used only the typed subset. An association between a missense DCLRE1C variant and V-gene and J-gene trimming of TCR beta chains was found in a later genetic analysis and replicated in an independent cohort. Because the 87-base-pair reads could not distinguish some IMGT-functional V segments, including TRBV6-2 and TRBV6-3, those segments were excluded. While some public TCRs were present in many individuals, most TCR sequences turned up only very rarely across donors. Specific HLA alleles were associated with roughly 16,000 TCR beta sequences at a false discovery rate of 0.05 in a later analysis. According to a later analysis, TCR association rates differed among HLA loci, with DRB1 alleles showing the most associated TCRs and HLA-C alleles showing the fewest. When HLA alleles, especially DR and DQ, strongly co-occurred, attributing TCR associations to individual alleles was difficult. The only immune exposure information available for the cohort was CMV serostatus. The earlier analysis of about 600 of the donors excluded some 15 rarely observed V segments, including chromosome 9 orphons, because counts were too low. Correlated functional status among segregating V segments might reflect linkage disequilibrium, but an unknown experimental factor could not be ruled out. The cohort was sequenced for TCR beta chains only, and without alpha or paired-chain data the features that could be detected were limited. A few of the identified cytomegalovirus-associated TCR beta chains were confirmed in vitro to be specific for cytomegalovirus antigens. The classifier was reported to diagnose cytomegalovirus status with high specificity and sensitivity in both the original cohort and the validation cohort. An earlier analysis of approximately 600 of the donors showed that most TCR beta V segments appeared in productive rearrangements either about 87% or about 30% of the time, which broadly matched IMGT annotations. Presence/absence analyses assumed roughly uniform sequencing depth across donors, an assumption that may not hold. A further reported finding was that TCR beta sequences accurately predicted the HLA-A and HLA-B alleles for most subjects in the first cohort. In a later analysis, HLA-associated TCR beta chains were found to be more clonally expanded and to have lower generation probabilities than equally common non-associated chains. Most CMV-associated TCR beta chains appeared to be HLA-restricted in a later analysis, and the HLA associations seemed to be driven largely by CMV exposure. The study gave a list of some 150 TCR beta chains associated with cytomegalovirus. The sequencing pipeline was judged likely to have produced a cluster of highly shared sequence variants as a technical artifact. According to a later genetic analysis, donors in an Asian-associated ancestry cluster had fewer N-insertions in productive TCRs than the approximately 700-donor mean. According to a later analysis, parvovirus B19, influenza, CMV and Epstein-Barr virus appeared linked to several top co-occurrence clusters.

On this clone itself: It has no known antigen specificity. One base away there is no much larger clone; base qualities are not given.

There are 14 amino acids in the CDR3, from cysteine to phenylalanine inclusive. The sequence is cut down to CDR3 DNA, 42 bases in frame from base 1. Taken from the germline V gene (reference sequence), the CDR1 and CDR2 loops are LNHDA and SQIVND. V loses 9 bases of germline sequence and J loses 3 bases, and the interval between the two ends is 17 bases. The protocol used for the library was the immunoSEQ multiplex PCR assay. A mixture of 60 forward primers for TCR Vbeta segments and 13 reverse primers for TCR Jbeta segments was used in the multiplex PCR. A multiplex PCR assay on genomic DNA amplified the CDR3 region of rearranged TCR beta genes. Amplified TCR beta libraries were sequenced as 87-base-pair reads on the Illumina HiSeq System. The authors' pipeline ran thus. In a later analysis, some 80 million unique TCR beta chains were counted across the roughly 610 repertoires, and about 9.9 million of these chains were shared by at least two donors. To remove PCR and sequencing errors, raw reads were error-corrected and collapsed into unique sequences using a nearest-neighbor algorithm that merged closely related sequences. V, D and J gene segments were assigned by aligning CDR3 sequences to IMGT reference sequences. For a sequence to be retained, a match of at least six nucleotides to both a V gene segment and a J gene segment was required. A rearrangement counted as productive if the CDR3 had no stop codons and remained in frame with V and J, and every other rearrangement counted as non-productive. Following IMGT convention, CDR3 was defined as the stretch from the second conserved V-encoded cysteine to the conserved J-encoded phenylalanine. Sequences without an unambiguous match to a single V gene segment were excluded from the earlier analysis of almost 600 of the donors. In an earlier analysis of almost 600 of the donors, a V segment was called functional when productive rearrangements were above 56.7%, and segregating when the standard deviation between donors exceeded 5%. To diagnose cytomegalovirus status from the catalog of TCR beta chain sequences, a statistical classification framework was built. In a later analysis, TCR nucleotide sequences were compared against IMGT/GENE-DB human TR gene sequences so that V and J genes could be assigned. The TCRdist pipeline was used in a later analysis to assign CDR3 sequences and most-parsimonious VDJ recombination scenarios. In a later analysis, every TCR beta chain was defined by the combination of its CDR3 amino acid sequence and its V-gene family, and reads without a unique V-gene family were dropped. A later analysis removed several hundred highly shared, low-generation-probability nucleotide sequences to deal with suspected cross-contamination and a sequencing artifact. A later analysis calculated a clonal expansion index for each public chain from normalized within-repertoire ranks of inferred template counts. Generation probabilities in a later analysis came from a VDJ recombination model fitted to out-of-frame rearrangements, and those results were checked against IGoR. A later analysis scored TCR-TCR, TCR-HLA and TCR-CMV co-occurrence with hypergeometric tests, applying a repertoire-size bias correction to TCR pairs. A later analysis estimated false discovery rates by permuting HLA or CMV assignments 20 times. In a later analysis, co-occurring TCRs were grouped with DBSCAN, and TCRdist sequence similarity was added when clustering was performed within HLA-allele-positive subsets. Repertoires with fewer than 30,000 or more than 120,000 public chains, plus five repertoires with anomalous nucleotide sharing, were excluded from co-occurrence clustering. TCRdb's version of the immuneACCESS table is confined to in-frame rearrangements and falls short of the full clone set. An unresolved V gene accounts for under half of the shortfall where checked; the remainder is of unknown origin. V, J and clone size reflect that table, while D and trimming were determined from the DNA. The sample table lists roughly 180,000 clones, roughly 80% of them with a count of one. The ten largest account for about 7.7% of the sample.

The cohort comprised fewer than 750 healthy bone marrow donors. Cohort members were all nominally healthy when sampled, although unrecorded immune exposures were likely present. The donor tested CMV seropositive, placing the donor among the 250 to 300 seropositive members of the cohort. Every donor gave a peripheral blood sample, and the peripheral blood mononuclear cells from that sample were used for TCR beta sequencing. Genomic DNA extraction from the blood cell samples was performed with the Qiagen DNeasy Blood Extraction Kit. Specimen: PBMCs. The rearrangement joined TRBV19 to TRBJ1-2, and TRBD1 may be the D gene, going by 6 matching bases. The receptor was isolated from a woman aged 35 to 49 in good health and CMV-seropositive. In nucleotides, the sequence is TGTGCCAGCACTTCCAGGGGTAGAGACTATGGCTACACCTTC. Translated, this gives CASTSRGRDYGYTF. The CDR3 plus the reference TRBV19 and TRBJ1-2 genes for the other parts give the full variable domain: DGGITQSPKYLFRKEGQNVTLSCEQNLNHDAMYWYRQDPGQGLRLIYYSQIVNDFQKGDIAEGYSVSREKKESFPLTVTSAQKNPTAFYLCASTSRGRDYGYTFGSGTRLTVV.